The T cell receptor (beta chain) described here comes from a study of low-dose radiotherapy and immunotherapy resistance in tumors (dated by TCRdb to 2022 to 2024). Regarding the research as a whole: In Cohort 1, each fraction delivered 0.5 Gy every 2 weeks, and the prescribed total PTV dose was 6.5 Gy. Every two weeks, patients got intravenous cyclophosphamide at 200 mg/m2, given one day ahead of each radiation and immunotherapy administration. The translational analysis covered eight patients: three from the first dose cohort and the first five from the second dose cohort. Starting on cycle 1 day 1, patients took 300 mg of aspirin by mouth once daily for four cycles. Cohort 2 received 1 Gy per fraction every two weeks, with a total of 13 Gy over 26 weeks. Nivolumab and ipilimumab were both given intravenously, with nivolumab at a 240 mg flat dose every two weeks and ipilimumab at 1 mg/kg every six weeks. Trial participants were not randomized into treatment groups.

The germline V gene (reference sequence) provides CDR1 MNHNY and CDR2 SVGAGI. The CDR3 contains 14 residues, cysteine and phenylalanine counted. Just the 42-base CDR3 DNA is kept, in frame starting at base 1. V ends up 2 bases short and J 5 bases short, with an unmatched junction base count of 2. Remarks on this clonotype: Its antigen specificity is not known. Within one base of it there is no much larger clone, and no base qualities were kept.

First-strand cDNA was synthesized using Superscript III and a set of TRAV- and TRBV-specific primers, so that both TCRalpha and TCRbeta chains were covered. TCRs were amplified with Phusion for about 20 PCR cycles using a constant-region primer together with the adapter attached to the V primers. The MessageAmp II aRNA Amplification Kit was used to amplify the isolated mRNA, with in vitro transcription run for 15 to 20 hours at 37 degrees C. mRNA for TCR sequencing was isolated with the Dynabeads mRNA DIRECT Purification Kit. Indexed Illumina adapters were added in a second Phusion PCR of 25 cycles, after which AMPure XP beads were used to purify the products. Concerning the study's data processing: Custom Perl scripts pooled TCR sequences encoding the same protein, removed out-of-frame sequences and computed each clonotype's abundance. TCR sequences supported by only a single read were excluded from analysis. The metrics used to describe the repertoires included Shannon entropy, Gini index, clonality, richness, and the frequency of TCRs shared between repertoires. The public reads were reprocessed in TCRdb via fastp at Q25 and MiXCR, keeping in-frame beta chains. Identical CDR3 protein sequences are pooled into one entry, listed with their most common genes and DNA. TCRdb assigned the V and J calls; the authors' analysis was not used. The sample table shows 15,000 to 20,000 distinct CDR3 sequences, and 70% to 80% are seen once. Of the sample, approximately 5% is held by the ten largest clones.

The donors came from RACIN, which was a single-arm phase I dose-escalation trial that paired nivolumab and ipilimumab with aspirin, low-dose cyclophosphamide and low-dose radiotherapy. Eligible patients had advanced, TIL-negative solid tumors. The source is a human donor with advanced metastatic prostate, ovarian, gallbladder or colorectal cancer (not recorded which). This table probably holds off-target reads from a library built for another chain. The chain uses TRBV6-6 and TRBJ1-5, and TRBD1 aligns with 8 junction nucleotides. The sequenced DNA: TGTGCCAGCAGTTACGGGACAGGCCATCAGCCCCAGCATTTT. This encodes CASSYGTGHQPQHF.